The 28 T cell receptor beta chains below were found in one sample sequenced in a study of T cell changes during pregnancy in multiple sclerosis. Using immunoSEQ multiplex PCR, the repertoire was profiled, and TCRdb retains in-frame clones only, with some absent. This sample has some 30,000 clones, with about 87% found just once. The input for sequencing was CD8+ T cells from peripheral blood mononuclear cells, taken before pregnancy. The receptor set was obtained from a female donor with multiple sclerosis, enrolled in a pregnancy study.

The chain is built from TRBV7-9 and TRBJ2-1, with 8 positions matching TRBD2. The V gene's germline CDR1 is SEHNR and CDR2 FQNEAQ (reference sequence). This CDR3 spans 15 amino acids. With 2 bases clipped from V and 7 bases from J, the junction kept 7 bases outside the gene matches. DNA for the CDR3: TGTGCCAGCAGCTTATCGAGCGGGAGCGCGAATGAGCAGTTCTTC. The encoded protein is CASSLSSGSANEQFF.

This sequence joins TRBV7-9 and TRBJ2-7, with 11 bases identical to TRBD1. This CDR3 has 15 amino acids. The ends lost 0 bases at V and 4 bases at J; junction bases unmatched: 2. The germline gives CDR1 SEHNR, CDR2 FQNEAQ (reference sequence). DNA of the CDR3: TGTGCCAGCAGCTTAGCGGGACAGGGGGTGTACGAGCAGTACTTC. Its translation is CASSLAGQGVYEQYF.

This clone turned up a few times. CDR3 bases: TGTGCCAGCAGCGACCCGTGGGGGGCCCTCCACTTT. This translates into CASSDPWGALHF. The genes are TRBV27 and TRBJ1-6; D might be TRBD1 (5 bases). CDR3 length equals 12 residues. Germline CDR1 and CDR2: MNHEY and SMNVEV (reference sequence). V lost 6 bases to trimming and J lost 14 bases, with 14 bases between them.

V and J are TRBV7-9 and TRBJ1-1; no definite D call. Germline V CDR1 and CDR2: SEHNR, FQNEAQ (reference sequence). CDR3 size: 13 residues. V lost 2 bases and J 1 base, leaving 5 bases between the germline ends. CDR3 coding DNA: TGTGCCAGCAGCTTACTTCCGAACACTGAAGCTTTCTTT. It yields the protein CASSLLPNTEAFF.

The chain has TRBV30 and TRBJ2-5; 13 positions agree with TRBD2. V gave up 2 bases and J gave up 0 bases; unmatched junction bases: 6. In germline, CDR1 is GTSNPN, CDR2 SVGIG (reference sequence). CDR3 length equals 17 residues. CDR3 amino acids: CAWSPAGTSGNQETQYF. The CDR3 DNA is TGTGCCTGGAGTCCGGCTGGGACTAGCGGGAACCAAGAGACCCAGTACTTC.

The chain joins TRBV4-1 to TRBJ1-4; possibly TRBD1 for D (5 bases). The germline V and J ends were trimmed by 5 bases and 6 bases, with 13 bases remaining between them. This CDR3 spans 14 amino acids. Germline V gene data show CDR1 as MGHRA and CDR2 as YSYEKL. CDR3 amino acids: CASSFHQGDEKLFF. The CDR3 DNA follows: TGCGCCAGCAGCTTTCATCAGGGTGATGAAAAACTGTTTTTT.

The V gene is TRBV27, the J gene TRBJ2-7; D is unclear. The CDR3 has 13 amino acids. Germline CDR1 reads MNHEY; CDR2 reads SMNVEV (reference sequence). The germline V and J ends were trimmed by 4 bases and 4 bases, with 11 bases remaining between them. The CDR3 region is CASSWSNGYEQYF. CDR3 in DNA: TGTGCCAGCAGTTGGTCGAACGGTTACGAGCAGTACTTC.

The CDR3 here is CASSQDPTSGSLPGEQYF. The CDR3 nucleotides read TGTGCCAGCAGCCAAGACCCGACTAGCGGGAGCCTTCCGGGTGAGCAGTACTTC. The gene calls are TRBV14 and TRBJ2-7, with 12 bases that match TRBD2. The length of the CDR3 is 18 residues. CDR1 and CDR2 from the germline V gene are SGHDN and FVKESK. The trim removed 0 bases at V and 7 bases at J, leaving 13 bases unmatched. The whole variable domain, filled in from reference TRBV14 and TRBJ2-7, reads EAGVTQFPSHSVIEKGQTVTLRCDPISGHDNLYWYRRVMGKEIKFLLHFVKESKQDESGMPNNRFLAERTGGTYSTLKVQPAELEDSGVYFCASSQDPTSGSLPGEQYFGPGTRLTVT.

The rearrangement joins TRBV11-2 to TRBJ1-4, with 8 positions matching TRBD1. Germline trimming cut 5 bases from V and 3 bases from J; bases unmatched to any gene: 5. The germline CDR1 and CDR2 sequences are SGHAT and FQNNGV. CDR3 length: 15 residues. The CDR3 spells CASSGTGGPNEKLFF. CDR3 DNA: TGTGCCAGCAGCGGTACAGGGGGGCCTAATGAAAAACTGTTTTTT.

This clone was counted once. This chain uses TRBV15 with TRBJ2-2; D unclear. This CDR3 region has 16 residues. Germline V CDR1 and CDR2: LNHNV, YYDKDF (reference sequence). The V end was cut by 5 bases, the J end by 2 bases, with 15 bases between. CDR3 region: CATSGWSQLNTGELFF. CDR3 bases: TGTGCCACCAGCGGTTGGAGCCAGTTAAACACCGGGGAGCTGTTTTTT.

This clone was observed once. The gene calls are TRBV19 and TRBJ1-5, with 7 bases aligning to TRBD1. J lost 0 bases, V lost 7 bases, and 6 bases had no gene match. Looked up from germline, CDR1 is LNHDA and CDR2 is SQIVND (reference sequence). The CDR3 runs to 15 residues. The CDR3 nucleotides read TGTGCCAGTAATTGGGACAGAGATAGCAATCAGCCCCAGCATTTT. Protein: CASNWDRDSNQPQHF. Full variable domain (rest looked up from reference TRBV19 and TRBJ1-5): DGGITQSPKYLFRKEGQNVTLSCEQNLNHDAMYWYRQDPGQGLRLIYYSQIVNDFQKGDIAEGYSVSREKKESFPLTVTSAQKNPTAFYLCASNWDRDSNQPQHFGDGTRLSIL.

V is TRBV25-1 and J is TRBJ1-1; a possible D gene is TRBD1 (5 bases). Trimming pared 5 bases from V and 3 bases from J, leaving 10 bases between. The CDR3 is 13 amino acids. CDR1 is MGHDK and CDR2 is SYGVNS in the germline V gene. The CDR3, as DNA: TGTGCCAGCAGTTTGTGGGGCGACACTGAAGCTTTCTTT. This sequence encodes CASSLWGDTEAFF.

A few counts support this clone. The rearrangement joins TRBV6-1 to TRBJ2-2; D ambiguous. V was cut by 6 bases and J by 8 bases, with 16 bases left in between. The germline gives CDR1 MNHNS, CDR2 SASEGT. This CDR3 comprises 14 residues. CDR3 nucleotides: TGTGCCAGCAGCCGGAACGGAGAACAAGGGGAGCTGTTTTTT. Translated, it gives CASSRNGEQGELFF.

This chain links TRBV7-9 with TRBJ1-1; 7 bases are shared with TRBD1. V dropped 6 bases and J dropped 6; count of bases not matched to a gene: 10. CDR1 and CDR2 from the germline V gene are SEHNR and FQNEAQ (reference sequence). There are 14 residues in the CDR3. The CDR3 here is CASSFATGVAEAFF. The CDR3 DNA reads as TGTGCCAGCAGTTTTGCCACAGGGGTGGCTGAAGCTTTCTTT.

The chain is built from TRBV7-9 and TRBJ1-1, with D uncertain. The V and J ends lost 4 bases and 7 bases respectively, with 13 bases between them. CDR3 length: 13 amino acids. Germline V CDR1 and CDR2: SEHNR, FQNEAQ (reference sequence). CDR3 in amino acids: CASSSKEIHEAFF. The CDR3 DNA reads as TGTGCCAGCAGCTCCAAGGAGATTCATGAAGCTTTCTTT.

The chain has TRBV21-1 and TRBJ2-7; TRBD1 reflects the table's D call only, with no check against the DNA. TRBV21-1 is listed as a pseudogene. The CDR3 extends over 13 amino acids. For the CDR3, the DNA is TGTGCCAGCAGCAAAGGGCAGGTCGGCGAGCAGTACTTC. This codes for CASSKGQVGEQYF.

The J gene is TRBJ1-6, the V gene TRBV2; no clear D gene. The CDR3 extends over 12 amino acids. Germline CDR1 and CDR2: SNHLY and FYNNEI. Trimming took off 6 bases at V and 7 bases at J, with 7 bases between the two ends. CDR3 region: CASRPGNSPLHF. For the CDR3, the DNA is TGTGCCAGCAGGCCGGGGAATTCACCCCTCCACTTT.

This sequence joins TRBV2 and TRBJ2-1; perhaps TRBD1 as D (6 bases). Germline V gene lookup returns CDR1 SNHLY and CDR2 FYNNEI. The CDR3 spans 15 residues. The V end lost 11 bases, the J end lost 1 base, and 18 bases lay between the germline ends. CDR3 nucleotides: TGTGCCGTAGGTTCGGGGACAAGGTCCTACAATGAGCAGTTCTTC. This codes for CAVGSGTRSYNEQFF.

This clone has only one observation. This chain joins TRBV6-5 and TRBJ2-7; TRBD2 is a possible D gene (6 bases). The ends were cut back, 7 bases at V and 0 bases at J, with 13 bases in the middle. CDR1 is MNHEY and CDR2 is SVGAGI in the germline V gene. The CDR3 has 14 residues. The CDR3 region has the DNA TGTGCCAGCACCTCAGCGGGCCTCTCCTACGAGCAGTACTTC. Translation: CASTSAGLSYEQYF.

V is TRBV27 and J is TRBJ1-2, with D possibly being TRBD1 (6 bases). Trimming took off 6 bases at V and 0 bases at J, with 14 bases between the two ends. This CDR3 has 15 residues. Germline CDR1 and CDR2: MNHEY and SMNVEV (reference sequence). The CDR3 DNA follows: TGTGCCAGCAGGCAACAGGGATTTGCTAACTATGGCTACACCTTC. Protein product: CASRQQGFANYGYTF.

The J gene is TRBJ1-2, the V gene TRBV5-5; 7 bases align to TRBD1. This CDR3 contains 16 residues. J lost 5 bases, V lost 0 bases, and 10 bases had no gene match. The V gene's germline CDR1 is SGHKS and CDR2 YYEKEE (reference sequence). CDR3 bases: TGTGCCAGCAGCTTGGGGCGGCGGGACAGATATTATGGCTACACCTTC. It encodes CASSLGRRDRYYGYTF.

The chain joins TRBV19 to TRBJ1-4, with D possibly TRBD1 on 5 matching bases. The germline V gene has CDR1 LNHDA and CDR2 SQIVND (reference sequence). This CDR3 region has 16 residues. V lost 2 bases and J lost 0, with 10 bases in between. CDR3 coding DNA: TGTGCCAGTAGTATACTTTGGGGGGCAACTAATGAAAAACTGTTTTTT. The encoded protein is CASSILWGATNEKLFF.

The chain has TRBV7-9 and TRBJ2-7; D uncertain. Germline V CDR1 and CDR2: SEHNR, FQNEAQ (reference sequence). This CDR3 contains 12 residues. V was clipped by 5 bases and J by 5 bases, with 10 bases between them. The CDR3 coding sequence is TGTGCCAGCAGCCGAGGCAACAACGAGCAGTACTTC. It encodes CASSRGNNEQYF.

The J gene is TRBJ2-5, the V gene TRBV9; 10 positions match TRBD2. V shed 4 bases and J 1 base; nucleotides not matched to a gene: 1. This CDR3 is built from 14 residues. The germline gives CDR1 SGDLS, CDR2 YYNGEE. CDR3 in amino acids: CASSIAGGQETQYF. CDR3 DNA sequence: TGTGCCAGCAGCATAGCGGGGGGCCAAGAGACCCAGTACTTC.

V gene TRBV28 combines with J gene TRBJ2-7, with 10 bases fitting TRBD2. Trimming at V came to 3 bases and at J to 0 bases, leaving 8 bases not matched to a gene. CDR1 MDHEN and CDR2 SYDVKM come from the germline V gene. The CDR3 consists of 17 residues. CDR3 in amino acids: CASSFQAGGLSSYEQYF. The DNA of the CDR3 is TGTGCCAGCAGTTTTCAAGCGGGAGGGCTGAGCTCCTACGAGCAGTACTTC.

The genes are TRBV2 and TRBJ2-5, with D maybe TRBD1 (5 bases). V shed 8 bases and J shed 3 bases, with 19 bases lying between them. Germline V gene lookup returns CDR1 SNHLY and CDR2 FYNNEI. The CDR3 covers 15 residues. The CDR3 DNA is TGTGCCAGCTTCCAGTCAGGGTTTATGGAAGAGACCCAGTACTTC. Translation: CASFQSGFMEETQYF.

In nucleotides, the CDR3 is TGTGCCAGCAGTGAAATCCGGAACACTGAAGCTTTCTTT. Encoded protein: CASSEIRNTEAFF. This sequence joins TRBV2 and TRBJ1-1; D is undetermined. V shed 2 bases and J shed 1 base, with 5 bases lying between them. This CDR3 has 13 amino acids. The germline CDR1 and CDR2 sequences are SNHLY and FYNNEI.

The CDR3 DNA reads TGTGCCAGCAGTTTATTATCCGTGAACACTGAAGCTTTCTTT. Amino acid sequence: CASSLLSVNTEAFF. V is TRBV27 and J is TRBJ1-1; D gene unclear. The CDR3 is 14 amino acids. Trimming removed 1 base at V and 0 bases at J, with 6 bases between. Germline V gene lookup returns CDR1 MNHEY and CDR2 SMNVEV (reference sequence).